A selection of T cell receptor beta chains follows, all from one sample in a study of T-cell reconstitution after alpha-beta-depleted transplantation in children. TCRdb re-called the PCR reads with MiXCR, one entry per CDR3 protein. The table has around 270,000 distinct CDR3 sequences, 6% to 10% seen once. The starting material was peripheral blood, obtained 360 days after TCRalphabeta/CD19-depleted stem cell transplant. These receptors all come from a female patient aged 2-15 years who had a stem cell transplant for Fanconi anemia, so the T cells may come from the graft donor. The CDR3 runs from the conserved cysteine through the conserved F or W. A D gene is named only where the DNA matches it firmly. The size entry is marked missing in some rows and otherwise reads once, few, many or a size class.

j_gene: TRBJ2-5
abundance: NA
d_gene: TRBD2
v_gene: TRBV6-1
CDR3nt: TGTGCCAGCAGTGAGGGGGTAGCGGGGGTTTGGGAGACCCAGTACTTC
CDR3aa: CASSEGVAGVWETQYF

j_gene: TRBJ2-1
abundance: many
d_gene: TRBD2
v_gene: TRBV5-1
CDR3nt: TGCGCCAGCAGCGGAAGCGGGACGGCCTACAATGAGCAGTTCTTC
CDR3aa: CASSGSGTAYNEQFF

j_gene: TRBJ2-1
abundance: many
d_gene: TRBD2
v_gene: TRBV7-9
CDR3nt: TGTGCCAGCAGCAACAGCGGGACTAGCGGTGTGAGAGGGCAGTTCTTC
CDR3aa: CASSNSGTSGVRGQFF

j_gene: TRBJ2-3
abundance: many
d_gene: NA
v_gene: TRBV5-1
CDR3nt: TGCGCCAGCAGCTTGGGGCGGAATACAGATACGCAGTATTTT
CDR3aa: CASSLGRNTDTQYF

j_gene: TRBJ2-7
abundance: many
d_gene: TRBD1
v_gene: TRBV2
CDR3nt: TGTGCCAGCGGTAAAGACAGGGGAAGGGGGTACGAGCAGTACTTC
CDR3aa: CASGKDRGRGYEQYF

j_gene: TRBJ2-3
abundance: many
d_gene: NA
v_gene: TRBV7-2
CDR3nt: TGTGCCAGCAGCTTAGTAAGGGCTAGCATAAGAACTACGCAGTATTTT
CDR3aa: CASSLVRASIRTTQYF

j_gene: TRBJ1-2
abundance: many
d_gene: NA
v_gene: TRBV5-1
CDR3nt: TGCGCCAGCAGCCTAATCCAGGGTTATGGCTACACCTTC
CDR3aa: CASSLIQGYGYTF

j_gene: TRBJ1-1
abundance: few
d_gene: TRBD1
v_gene: TRBV28
CDR3nt: TGTGCCAGCAGTCAGGGACAGACCATTCGGACTGAAGCTTTCTTT
CDR3aa: CASSQGQTIRTEAFF

j_gene: TRBJ1-2
abundance: few
d_gene: NA
v_gene: TRBV19
CDR3nt: TGTGCCAGTACTGAAATCCCAAGACTACGGGGTGGCTACACCTTC
CDR3aa: CASTEIPRLRGGYTF

j_gene: TRBJ1-2
abundance: NA
d_gene: NA
v_gene: TRBV10-3
CDR3nt: TGTGCCATCAGTGGATCCTACAGGGACTTGAACTATGGCTACACCTTC
CDR3aa: CAISGSYRDLNYGYTF

j_gene: TRBJ2-7
abundance: NA
d_gene: NA
v_gene: TRBV11-2
CDR3nt: TGTGCCAGCAGCCACAATTCGGGGAACTACGAGCAGTACTTC
CDR3aa: CASSHNSGNYEQYF

j_gene: TRBJ2-4
abundance: few
d_gene: NA
v_gene: TRBV13
CDR3nt: TGTGCCAGCAGCTTTGCAGGCGGGACAGCGGGCGCCAAAAACATTCAGTACTTC
CDR3aa: CASSFAGGTAGAKNIQYF

j_gene: TRBJ2-1
abundance: many
d_gene: NA
v_gene: TRBV11-1
CDR3nt: TGTGCCAGCAGCTACTCGACGGACATGGGGCATGAGCAGTTCTTC
CDR3aa: CASSYSTDMGHEQFF

j_gene: TRBJ2-1
abundance: few
d_gene: NA
v_gene: TRBV12-3/TRBV12-4
CDR3nt: TGTGCCAGCAGTTTAAGGGATCCCTTATACAATGAGCAGTTCTTC
CDR3aa: CASSLRDPLYNEQFF

j_gene: TRBJ2-5
abundance: few
d_gene: TRBD2
v_gene: TRBV9
CDR3nt: TGTGCCAGCAGCCCCAATCTAGCGGGGAACCAAGAGACCCAGTACTTC
CDR3aa: CASSPNLAGNQETQYF

j_gene: TRBJ2-2
abundance: many
d_gene: NA
v_gene: TRBV4-2
CDR3nt: TGTGCCAGCAGCCAAGGCCTCTCCGGGGAGCTGTTTTTT
CDR3aa: CASSQGLSGELFF

j_gene: TRBJ1-5
abundance: many
d_gene: TRBD1
v_gene: TRBV12-3/TRBV12-4
CDR3nt: TGTGCCAGCAGACTCACAGGGGGCTCGCCCGGCCAGCCCCAGCATTTT
CDR3aa: CASRLTGGSPGQPQHF

j_gene: TRBJ2-3
abundance: many
d_gene: TRBD2
v_gene: TRBV7-9
CDR3nt: TGTGCCAGCAGCTATCCGGGACTAGCGGGGGATACGCAGTATTTT
CDR3aa: CASSYPGLAGDTQYF

j_gene: TRBJ1-2
abundance: many
d_gene: TRBD1
v_gene: TRBV7-9
CDR3nt: TGTGCCAGCAGCAGGGGACAGGGGACCTATGGCTACACCTTC
CDR3aa: CASSRGQGTYGYTF

j_gene: TRBJ2-1
abundance: many
d_gene: NA
v_gene: TRBV2
CDR3nt: TGTGCCACGGGGGTCTACAATGAGCAGTTCTTC
CDR3aa: CATGVYNEQFF

j_gene: TRBJ2-7
abundance: many
d_gene: NA
v_gene: TRBV3-1
CDR3nt: TGTGCCAGCAGCGCCGGCCACTCAGGGATCTACGAGCAGTACTTC
CDR3aa: CASSAGHSGIYEQYF

j_gene: TRBJ2-5
abundance: few
d_gene: NA
v_gene: TRBV7-9
CDR3nt: TGTGCCAGCAGCCTACCCCACGGGGAAGAGACCCAGTACTTC
CDR3aa: CASSLPHGEETQYF

j_gene: TRBJ2-6
abundance: NA
d_gene: NA
v_gene: TRBV9
CDR3nt: TGTGCCAGCAGCGGGGCCGGCGGAGTCTCTGGGGCCAACGTCCTGACTTTC
CDR3aa: CASSGAGGVSGANVLTF

j_gene: TRBJ1-1
abundance: NA
d_gene: NA
v_gene: TRBV2
CDR3nt: TGTGCCAGCAGCGAAGGCGTCAGGGGCCAAGCTTTCTTT
CDR3aa: CASSEGVRGQAFF

j_gene: TRBJ2-7
abundance: many
d_gene: NA
v_gene: TRBV20-1
CDR3nt: TGCAGTACTAGAGTGCCAGGGGCCCCCTACGAGCAGTACTTC
CDR3aa: CSTRVPGAPYEQYF

j_gene: TRBJ2-5
abundance: many
d_gene: TRBD2
v_gene: TRBV9
CDR3nt: TGTGCCAGCAGCCAATCATGGGCGGGAGGTATCCAAGAGACCCAGTACTTC
CDR3aa: CASSQSWAGGIQETQYF

j_gene: TRBJ2-2
abundance: many
d_gene: NA
v_gene: TRBV28
CDR3nt: TGTGCCAGCAGTCATCAGGGGTCCGGGGAGCTGTTTTTT
CDR3aa: CASSHQGSGELFF

j_gene: TRBJ2-5
abundance: few
d_gene: NA
v_gene: TRBV7-9
CDR3nt: TGTGCCAGCAGCTTAGGGAGTTTGCGAGAGGAGACCCAGTACTTC
CDR3aa: CASSLGSLREETQYF

j_gene: TRBJ2-4
abundance: many
d_gene: NA
v_gene: TRBV29-1
CDR3nt: TGCAGCGTTGAAGGCAGGGACAAAAACATTCAGTACTTC
CDR3aa: CSVEGRDKNIQYF

j_gene: TRBJ2-5
abundance: many
d_gene: NA
v_gene: TRBV20-1
CDR3nt: TGCAGTGCTACCCCGCCTACGGACGGGACCCAGTACTTC
CDR3aa: CSATPPTDGTQYF

j_gene: TRBJ2-7
abundance: many
d_gene: TRBD2
v_gene: TRBV6-2/TRBV6-3
CDR3nt: TGTGCCAGCAGGGGGGGGGCCTACGAGCAGTACTTC
CDR3aa: CASRGGAYEQYF

j_gene: TRBJ1-2
abundance: many
d_gene: NA
v_gene: TRBV7-9
CDR3nt: TGTGCCAGCGGACAGTACTATGGCTACACCTTC
CDR3aa: CASGQYYGYTF

j_gene: TRBJ1-4
abundance: few
d_gene: NA
v_gene: TRBV12-3/TRBV12-4
CDR3nt: TGTGCCAGCAGTTCCTCATCGACGGAGGAAAAACTGTTTTTT
CDR3aa: CASSSSSTEEKLFF

j_gene: TRBJ2-1
abundance: NA
d_gene: NA
v_gene: TRBV2
CDR3nt: TGTGCCAGCACAGGTGCCTTTTTGAATGAGCAGTTCTTC
CDR3aa: CASTGAFLNEQFF

j_gene: TRBJ1-1
abundance: many
d_gene: NA
v_gene: TRBV29-1
CDR3nt: TGCAGCGTCCCCGGAAGGGTGGGAGCTTTCTTT
CDR3aa: CSVPGRVGAFF

j_gene: TRBJ1-1
abundance: many
d_gene: NA
v_gene: TRBV12-3/TRBV12-4
CDR3nt: TGTGCCAGCAGTTTGGGAGCCCAAGGCAGAGCTTTCTTT
CDR3aa: CASSLGAQGRAFF

j_gene: TRBJ2-5
abundance: few
d_gene: NA
v_gene: TRBV29-1
CDR3nt: TGCAGCGTTGACAGGGTTGAGGGAGAGACCCAGTACTTC
CDR3aa: CSVDRVEGETQYF

j_gene: TRBJ2-1
abundance: many
d_gene: TRBD1
v_gene: TRBV6-4
CDR3nt: TGTGCCAGCAGTGAGTGGGACAGGGGCCACAATGAGCAGTTCTTC
CDR3aa: CASSEWDRGHNEQFF

j_gene: TRBJ2-5
abundance: many
d_gene: NA
v_gene: TRBV10-3
CDR3nt: TGTGCCATCAGTGAGCACGGGGGGCTGACACAAGAGACCCAGTACTTC
CDR3aa: CAISEHGGLTQETQYF

j_gene: TRBJ2-5
abundance: few
d_gene: TRBD2
v_gene: TRBV20-1
CDR3nt: TGCAGTGCTGAACAAGGGACTAGCGGGGGGGTTCTTGACGAGACCCAGTACTTC
CDR3aa: CSAEQGTSGGVLDETQYF

j_gene: TRBJ2-3
abundance: NA
d_gene: NA
v_gene: TRBV6-1
CDR3nt: TGTGCCAGCAGTCGATGGGGGGCGCCCACAGATACGCAGTATTTT
CDR3aa: CASSRWGAPTDTQYF